This is a list of T cell receptor beta chains from one sample in a study of OX40 agonist ivuxolimab in advanced cancers. The data were produced by immunoSEQ multiplex PCR, yet TCRdb's version contains in-frame clones alone and is incomplete. The sample has 45,000 to 65,000 clones; roughly 86% are singletons. Source: CD4+ or CD8+ T cells sorted from blood, taken in a trial of the OX40 agonist ivuxolimab. The receptors originated from an adult with an advanced solid tumor such as melanoma, head and neck, liver or kidney cancer. Both conserved end residues are part of each CDR3.

>TRBV28
CASRGQTEAFF
>TRBV6-5
CASSQGTSTNEKLFF
>TRBV6-6
CASSYGAGNGINEQFF
>TRBV7-9
CASRPPSGRNYGYTF
>TRBV19
CASSISRTGYNEQFF
>TRBV6-5
CASSPTGGSYNEQFF
>TRBV28
CASSRSPMYPYGYTF
>TRBV14
CASSQGRDRLGRDF
>TRBV20-1
CSALAGEQFF
>TRBV6-6
CASSYGQDTQYF
>TRBV7-3
CASSLSSGRAANTGELFF
>TRBV14
CASSQDRGLEQFF
>TRBV9
CASSVDRVARGTGELFF
>TRBV7-2
CASRRDRSSYEQYF
>TRBV10-3
CAISGAGPRAYGYTF
>TRBV7-9
CASSLLEKRWFF
>TRBV28
CASSSGDGNYGYTF
>TRBV11-2
CASSSGVDRAREQYF